What follows are 20 T cell receptor beta chains derived from one specimen sequenced in a study of regulatory T cells in long-lasting Graves disease. Sequencing libraries for TCR beta were prepared with iRepertoire HTBI primers and Arm-PCR of CDR3 regions. TCRdb re-called the multiplex PCR reads through MiXCR, storing one row per CDR3 protein. Here the sample spans around 460,000 distinct CDR3 sequences, approximately 23% being singletons. Documented time point: persistent/refractory GD, antithyroid drugs over 5 years with positive TRAb. Following extraction of RNA from PBMCs, that RNA was used to make the TCR library. Sample: peripheral blood mononuclear cells (PBMCs), taken when the disease was refractory, from a patient treated with antithyroid drugs. These receptors all stem from a female donor with Graves disease.

The chain carries TRBV9 and TRBJ2-2, with 7 positions matching TRBD1. V lost 4 bases and J lost 6; bases outside the gene matches: 9. Germline V CDR1 and CDR2: SGDLS, YYNGEE. This CDR3 has 15 residues. The CDR3 sequence is CASSIRQGAPGELFF. The CDR3 DNA follows: TGTGCCAGCAGCATTAGACAGGGAGCCCCCGGGGAGCTGTTTTTT.

On this clonotype itself: A much larger clone lies one base from this, so it may be a read error. This chain uses TRBV2 with TRBJ2-3; TRBD1 or TRBD2 may be the D gene (5 bases each). The CDR3 consists of 11 residues. Germline lookup yields CDR1 SNHLY and CDR2 FYNNEI. CDR3 sequence: CTSSREDTQYF. In DNA, the CDR3 is TGTACCAGCAGCAGGGAGGATACGCAGTATTTT. The complete variable domain, with remaining parts taken from reference TRBV2 and TRBJ2-3, reads EPEVTQTPSHQVTQMGQEVILRCVPISNHLYFYWYRQILGQKVEFLVSFYNNEISEKSEIFDDQFSVERPDGSNFTLKIRSTKLEDSAMYFCTSSREDTQYFGPGTRLTVL.

This clonotype was seen more than once but under ten times. The chain uses TRBV6-1 and TRBJ2-1, with 11 bases identical to TRBD2. The germline CDR1 and CDR2 sequences are MNHNS and SASEGT. The CDR3 covers 14 residues. Trimming removed 5 bases from V and 4 bases from J; junction bases left unmatched: 1. The CDR3 loop reads CASSRLAGYNEQFF. The CDR3 bases are TGTGCCAGCAGTCGACTAGCGGGATACAATGAGCAGTTCTTC.

The genes are TRBV9 and TRBJ1-2, with TRBD1 matching over 8 bases. Germline assignment: CDR1 SGDLS and CDR2 YYNGEE. There are 14 residues in the CDR3. J was trimmed by 10 bases and V by 0 bases; bases with no gene match: 8. This CDR3 is CASSVVGQASIYTF. The DNA of the CDR3 is TGTGCCAGCAGCGTAGTGGGACAGGCGTCCATCTACACCTTC.

Ten or more counts support this clonotype. The CDR3 coding sequence is TGTGCCAGCAGCGACCCCCGGCCAGATATAGGCTACACCTTC. The encoded protein is CASSDPRPDIGYTF. This chain joins TRBV28 and TRBJ1-2, with D unclear. The CDR3 covers 14 residues. Germline CDR1 reads MDHEN; CDR2 reads SYDVKM. Trimming removed 6 bases from V and 8 bases from J, with 19 bases in between.

This clonotype was observed a few times. The V call is TRBV29-1, the J call TRBJ1-1, with D maybe TRBD1 (6 bases). With 4 bases removed from V and 0 bases from J, the gap between germline ends came to 9 bases. Per the germline V gene, CDR1 is SQVTM and CDR2 is ANQGSEA. The CDR3 is made up of 13 amino acids. CDR3 nucleotide sequence: TGCAGCGTTGGATCAGGGGTGAACACTGAAGCTTTCTTT. Translation gives CSVGSGVNTEAFF.

This clonotype has only a few counts. This chain uses TRBV20-1 with TRBJ2-7; the D gene is possibly TRBD2 (7 bases). The CDR3 is 14 amino acids. Per germline, CDR1 DFQATT and CDR2 SNEGSKA (reference sequence). With 3 bases removed from V and 2 bases from J, the gap between germline ends came to 14 bases. CDR3 residues: CSARGGTFPYEQYF. The CDR3 DNA reads TGCAGTGCTAGGGGGGGGACATTCCCCTACGAGCAGTACTTC.

This clonotype was observed many times. The chain employs TRBV2 and TRBJ2-7, with D perhaps matching TRBD2 (6 bases). V lost 8 bases and J lost 4, with 15 bases in between. Looked up from germline, CDR1 is SNHLY and CDR2 is FYNNEI. The CDR3 totals 13 residues. Written as DNA, the CDR3 is TGTGCCAGCCTGGACGGGAGAGGGTACGAGCAGTACTTC. The encoded protein is CASLDGRGYEQYF.

This clonotype was counted at least ten times. The CDR3 here is CASSPSGAGVPYEQYF. In DNA, the CDR3 is TGTGCCAGCAGTCCCTCGGGAGCGGGGGTTCCCTACGAGCAGTACTTC. The chain recombines TRBV28 with TRBJ2-7; 8 bases agree with TRBD2. The CDR3 is made up of 16 amino acids. The germline CDR1 and CDR2 sequences are MDHEN and SYDVKM. With 5 bases clipped from V and 2 bases from J, the junction kept 11 bases outside the gene matches.

This clonotype was found many times. V is TRBV28 and J is TRBJ2-7, with D maybe TRBD2 (6 bases). The CDR3 length is 17 residues. Germline V lookup: CDR1 MDHEN, CDR2 SYDVKM. Trimming took 6 bases from V and 0 from J, leaving 21 bases between them. Here the CDR3 reads CASRHPFSGPSSYEQYF. In nucleotides, the CDR3 is TGTGCCAGCAGACACCCCTTTAGCGGACCGAGCTCCTACGAGCAGTACTTC.

This clonotype was detected only a few times. The chain has TRBV27 and TRBJ1-5; D is possibly TRBD1 (6 bases). The CDR3 loop spans 16 amino acids. V dropped 5 bases and J dropped 4 bases, with 18 bases sitting between them. Germline assignment: CDR1 MNHEY and CDR2 SMNVEV (reference sequence). The CDR3 region has the DNA TGTGCCAGCAGTGAACTTAAAGGACAGTTAAATCAGCCCCAGCATTTT. Protein sequence: CASSELKGQLNQPQHF.

V and J are TRBV6-1 and TRBJ2-7; TRBD2 agrees at 7 bases. This CDR3 has 14 amino acids. The ends lost 7 bases at V and 2 bases at J; junction bases unmatched: 8. Germline loops: CDR1 MNHNS, CDR2 SASEGT. The CDR3 region has the DNA TGTGCCAGCAAACTAGCGTCCTTTCCCTACGAGCAGTACTTC. Protein: CASKLASFPYEQYF.

At least ten counts were recorded for this clonotype. V usage is TRBV28 and J usage is TRBJ1-1; weak D call: TRBD1 (5 bases). This CDR3 has 14 residues. The V and J ends lost 4 bases and 1 base respectively, with 10 bases between them. CDR1 is MDHEN and CDR2 is SYDVKM in the germline V gene. CDR3 in amino acids: CASSSGPGNTEAFF. The CDR3, as DNA: TGTGCCAGCAGTTCGGGACCTGGGAACACTGAAGCTTTCTTT.

This clonotype was seen only once. CDR3 sequence (DNA): TGTGCCAGCTCACCAGGGGGTTTAGAGTTCTTC. It yields the protein CASSPGGLEFF. This chain links TRBV18 with TRBJ2-1, with D perhaps being TRBD1 or TRBD2 (5 bases each). The length of the CDR3 is 11 residues. The V gene's germline CDR1 is KGHSH and CDR2 LQKENI. V was trimmed by 2 bases and J by 14 bases, leaving 10 bases between them.

This clonotype was observed many times. This chain uses TRBV14 with TRBJ2-7; no definite D call. This CDR3 has 13 amino acids. Germline assignment: CDR1 SGHDN and CDR2 FVKESK. Trimming cost V 1 base and J 7 bases, with 11 bases left between them. The CDR3 nucleotides are TGTGCCAGCAGCCAAGTTGGTCTGAGGGAGCAGTACTTC. Translating gives CASSQVGLREQYF. The whole variable domain, filled in from reference TRBV14 and TRBJ2-7, reads EAGVTQFPSHSVIEKGQTVTLRCDPISGHDNLYWYRRVMGKEIKFLLHFVKESKQDESGMPNNRFLAERTGGTYSTLKVQPAELEDSGVYFCASSQVGLREQYFGPGTRLTVT.

At least ten counts were recorded for this clonotype. The chain is built from TRBV7-9 and TRBJ1-2, with D hard to call. The CDR3 is made up of 11 amino acids. CDR1 SEHNR and CDR2 FQNEAQ come from the germline V gene (reference sequence). Trimming removed 5 bases at V and 8 bases at J, with 9 bases between. The CDR3 is CASSMTEGYTF. CDR3 sequence (DNA): TGTGCCAGCAGCATGACGGAGGGCTACACCTTC.

This chain links TRBV2 with TRBJ2-3, with 8 bases fitting TRBD2. The CDR3 spans 12 residues. V shed 6 bases, J shed 9 bases, and the junction held 5 bases outside the gene matches. Germline V gene sequence: CDR1 SNHLY, CDR2 FYNNEI. The CDR3 coding sequence is TGTGCCAGCAGCTTAGCGGGGTCAACGCAGTATTTT. Its translation: CASSLAGSTQYF.

The table lists this clonotype with many counts. The chain carries TRBV11-2 and TRBJ1-1; D is perhaps TRBD1 (5 bases). CDR3 length equals 14 residues. Per the germline V gene, CDR1 is SGHAT and CDR2 is FQNNGV. The V and J ends lost 2 bases and 2 bases respectively, with 9 bases between them. CDR3 DNA: TGTGCCAGCAGCTTACGGGACGTAAACACTGAAGCTTTCTTT. Translation: CASSLRDVNTEAFF. Full variable domain (remainder filled in from reference TRBV11-2 and TRBJ1-1): EAGVAQSPRYKIIEKRQSVAFWCNPISGHATLYWYQQILGQGPKLLIQFQNNGVVDDSQLPKDRFSAERLKGVDSTLKIQPAKLEDSAVYLCASSLRDVNTEAFFGQGTRLTVV.

A few counts support this clonotype. The chain joins TRBV20-1 to TRBJ1-5; maybe TRBD1 (6 bases). Germline V gives CDR1 DFQATT, CDR2 SNEGSKA (reference sequence). V shed 3 bases and J shed 5 bases, with 14 bases lying between them. The CDR3 runs 14 residues. In nucleotides, the CDR3 is TGCAGTGCTAGCGAGACAGGTCCCGATCAGCCCCAGCATTTT. Translating gives CSASETGPDQPQHF.

The gene calls are TRBV28 and TRBJ1-2; 8 bases are shared with TRBD1. V shed 2 bases and J 3 bases; nucleotides not matched to a gene: 8. From germline, CDR1 is MDHEN and CDR2 SYDVKM. The length of the CDR3 is 16 residues. CDR3 sequence (DNA): TGTGCCAGCAGTTTACGACAGGGGCACGGTGACTATGGCTACACCTTC. Residues: CASSLRQGHGDYGYTF.